Listed below are T cell receptor beta chains from one sample, sequenced in a study of blood T cell repertoires in COVID-19. Libraries were prepared by immunoSEQ multiplex PCR; TCRdb keeps only in-frame clonotypes and omits some of them. This sample has approximately 100,000 clones; roughly 87% occur once, and the top ten carry 3% to 3.5%. The sample comprised peripheral blood. These TCRs come from a man aged 50-59 years in a cohort sampled during active COVID-19. CDR3s include the opening cysteine and the closing phenylalanine or tryptophan. Each record gives: D gene, clone size, V gene, J gene, CDR3 protein, CDR3 DNA. The D gene is left open where the match is weak. Size tells how often a clone was seen (once, few, many) or the class of an expanded clone, and some rows leave it out.

.	.	TRBV3-1/TRBV3-2	TRBJ1-1	CASSPGGFTEAFF	TGTGCCAGCAGCCCCGGCGGGTTCACTGAAGCTTTCTTT
TRBD2	few	TRBV9	TRBJ2-5	CASSVGLAGHQETQYF	TGTGCCAGCAGCGTGGGACTAGCGGGCCACCAAGAGACCCAGTACTTC
.	.	TRBV4-2	TRBJ1-1	CASSPSQVNTEAFF	TGTGCCAGCAGCCCCTCCCAGGTGAACACTGAAGCTTTCTTT
.	.	TRBV4-2	TRBJ2-7	CASSQDLTEYRYEQYF	TGTGCCAGCAGCCAAGATCTAACTGAATATCGGTACGAGCAGTACTTC
TRBD1	few	TRBV4-1	TRBJ1-2	CASSQSGTGTPNYGYTF	TGCGCCAGCAGCCAGTCCGGGACAGGGACTCCTAACTATGGCTACACCTTC
.	.	TRBV4-1	TRBJ2-2	CASSHRLSANTGELFF	TGCGCCAGCAGCCACCGTTTGAGCGCGAACACCGGGGAGCTGTTTTTT
TRBD1	.	TRBV6-1	TRBJ1-2	CASSEATGRNYGYTF	TGTGCCAGCAGTGAAGCGACAGGGCGTAACTATGGCTACACCTTC
TRBD2	.	TRBV27	TRBJ2-3	CASSSLAGTDTQYF	TGTGCCAGCAGTTCGCTAGCGGGGACAGATACGCAGTATTTT
TRBD2	.	TRBV15	TRBJ2-5	CATSSITSGGQETQYF	TGTGCCACCAGCAGCATTACTAGCGGGGGCCAAGAGACCCAGTACTTC
TRBD1	.	TRBV13	TRBJ1-2	CASSPQRTGVNGYTF	TGTGCCAGCAGCCCCCAGAGGACAGGCGTGAATGGCTACACCTTC
TRBD1	.	TRBV11-2	TRBJ2-1	CASSLDRGDEQFF	TGTGCCAGCAGCCTTGACAGGGGCGATGAGCAGTTCTTC
.	.	TRBV13	TRBJ1-1	CASTMDRINTEAFF	TGTGCCAGCACCATGGACAGAATCAACACTGAAGCTTTCTTT
.	.	TRBV2	TRBJ1-4	CASSLKQGSGEKLFF	TGTGCCAGCAGTCTCAAACAGGGTTCGGGGGAAAAACTGTTTTTT
.	many	TRBV4-3	TRBJ1-1	CASSSDSWNTEAFF	TGCGCCAGCAGCTCGGACAGTTGGAACACTGAAGCTTTCTTT
.	.	TRBV19	TRBJ1-2	CASSIWGLGNGYTF	TGTGCCAGTAGTATCTGGGGACTGGGGAATGGCTACACCTTC
.	.	TRBV19	TRBJ1-1	CASSREGDRVTFF	TGTGCCAGTAGCCGAGAGGGGGATAGGGTTACTTTCTTT
TRBD2	.	TRBV7-6	TRBJ2-3	CASSLTLAGDTQYF	TGTGCCAGCAGCTTAACGCTAGCGGGAGATACGCAGTATTTT
TRBD1	.	TRBV11-2	TRBJ2-2	CASSWGQGASGELFF	TGTGCCAGCAGCTGGGGACAGGGGGCTTCCGGGGAGCTGTTTTTT
.	.	TRBV28	TRBJ1-2	CASRAGPVGSYTF	TGTGCCAGCAGAGCGGGCCCGGTAGGGAGCTACACCTTC
.	.	TRBV15	TRBJ1-1	CATSRDGTGGTEAFF	TGTGCCACCAGCAGAGATGGTACGGGAGGGACTGAAGCTTTCTTT
.	.	TRBV20-1	TRBJ1-1	CSAIEGTMNTEAFF	TGCAGTGCTATTGAAGGGACTATGAACACTGAAGCTTTCTTT
TRBD1	few	TRBV19	TRBJ1-2	CASQMTRTGRTNYGYTF	TGTGCCAGTCAAATGACGCGGACAGGGAGGACTAACTATGGCTACACCTTC
TRBD1	.	TRBV9	TRBJ1-1	CASSVGTGDFGTEAFF	TGTGCCAGCAGCGTAGGGACAGGGGATTTCGGGACTGAAGCTTTCTTT
.	.	TRBV9	TRBJ1-3	CASSGRVDGNTIYF	TGTGCCAGCAGCGGCAGGGTGGACGGAAACACCATATATTTT
.	once	TRBV5-1	TRBJ1-3	CASSWGLATGSGNTIYF	TGCGCCAGCAGCTGGGGCCTGGCCACAGGCTCTGGAAACACCATATATTTT
.	.	TRBV3-1/TRBV3-2	TRBJ1-2	CASSQQGFGYTF	TGTGCCAGCAGCCAACAGGGGTTCGGCTACACCTTC
TRBD2	.	TRBV11-3	TRBJ2-3	CASRLISGGGDTQYF	TGTGCCAGCAGATTGATTAGCGGGGGGGGAGATACGCAGTATTTT
TRBD2	.	TRBV29-1	TRBJ2-5	CSGKRGQETQYF	TGCAGCGGCAAGCGGGGCCAAGAGACCCAGTACTTC
TRBD2	.	TRBV18	TRBJ2-1	CASSPRPSSGGTNEQFF	TGTGCCAGCTCACCACGCCCGTCTAGCGGGGGGACCAATGAGCAGTTCTTC
.	few	TRBV6-2/TRBV6-3	TRBJ1-5	CASSYRDTYQPQHF	TGTGCCAGCAGTTACAGGGACACTTATCAGCCCCAGCATTTT
TRBD2	.	TRBV7-6	TRBJ2-1	CASSLAVATSGGAGLHEQFF	TGTGCCAGCAGCTTAGCGGTAGCTACTAGCGGGGGGGCCGGTCTCCATGAGCAGTTCTTC
TRBD1	once	TRBV13	TRBJ2-3	CASSPLGDRGIDTQYF	TGTGCCAGCAGCCCCCTCGGAGACAGGGGGATCGATACGCAGTATTTT
TRBD1	.	TRBV5-1	TRBJ2-5	CASSLAPRNTGGQETQYF	TGCGCCAGCAGCTTGGCCCCCCGTAATACAGGGGGACAAGAGACCCAGTACTTC
TRBD2	.	TRBV19	TRBJ2-5	CASTVSGGGETQYF	TGTGCCAGTACCGTGTCGGGGGGTGGGGAGACCCAGTACTTC
.	.	TRBV9	TRBJ2-1	CASSPLGRGDEQFF	TGTGCCAGCAGCCCCCTAGGCCGAGGCGATGAGCAGTTCTTC
.	.	TRBV7-8	TRBJ2-1	CASSSRVEGEQFF	TGTGCCAGCAGCTCCCGGGTAGAGGGTGAGCAGTTCTTC